This T cell receptor beta chain stems from a study of T cells expressing NK-cell markers. TCR beta cDNA was generated via 5'RACE template switching incorporating UMIs. No DNA is given; TCRdb re-called the 5' RACE reads and lists each CDR3 protein once. In total, the table holds 350,000 to 400,000 distinct CDR3 sequences. The CDR3 has 15 residues. The germline gives CDR1 SGHRS, CDR2 YFSETQ. The sequence derives from a woman between 45 and 60 years old in good health. The genes are TRBV5-1 and TRBJ2-5; the D gene TCRdb calls, TRBD1, cannot be checked with no DNA. Sequencing used blood T cells: a sorted CD56 or NKG2C T cell subset, CD4+ or CD8+ T cells, or bulk PBMC T cells (not recorded which). CDR3: CASSLARDIQETQYF.